This T cell receptor (beta chain) emerged from a study of T cells in Graves' hyperthyroidism and ophthalmopathy. From germline, CDR1 is DFQATT and CDR2 SNEGSKA (reference sequence). Trimming stripped 3 bases from V and 4 bases from J, with 12 bases between. The length of the CDR3 is 13 residues. From RNA transcripts, TCR beta CDR3 regions were amplified. The study used the HTBI primer set for a first-round RT-PCR of the TCR CDR3. TCRdb used MiXCR to reprocess the multiplex PCR reads, holding one entry per CDR3 protein. Of 95,000 to 110,000 distinct CDR3 sequences in the sample, roughly 15% were seen once. The diagnoses drew upon clinical symptoms, serum thyroxine and TRAb, thyroid ultrasound and orbital computed tomography.

The rearrangement joins TRBV20-1 to TRBJ2-5; D is possibly TRBD2 (6 bases). The receptor's source is a woman aged 50 to 60 with Graves' hyperthyroidism. Sequencing input: blood. The CDR3 DNA is TGCAGTGCTAGCGGGACTCCAATAGAGACCCAGTACTTC. Translated, it gives CSASGTPIETQYF.